This is a list of T cell receptor beta chains from one sample in a study of beta chain features in type 1 diabetes. Measured with immunoSEQ multiplex PCR; TCRdb has only the in-frame clones, and not every one. Here the sample spans 130,000 to 150,000 clones, 6.9% being singletons. The sample comprised central memory CD4+ T cells from blood. The receptors stem from a woman aged 25 to 39 in good health. CDR3s include the opening cysteine and the closing phenylalanine or tryptophan.

>TRBV30
CAWRRKTGGLEKLFF
>TRBV11-2
CASSLTGNTGELFF
>TRBV7-3
CASSSSQGLEQYF
>TRBV28
CASSQLLRTGHANYGYTF
>TRBV5-4
CASSPHKEEAKNIQYF
>TRBV18
CASSPRRTHREGTDTQYF
>TRBV29-1
CSVNKGQNQETQYF
>TRBV11-2
CASSLVAGFSNQPQHF
>TRBV7-2
CASSLVAGGTDTQYF
>TRBV6-1
CASRPGFYEQYF
>TRBV19
CASSSGTSASYEQYF
>TRBV7-3
CASSLGGLAGGKETQYF
>TRBV18
CASSPGAEQYF
>TRBV7-2
CASSLTRDSAPGYTF
>TRBV5-6
CASSLVPSSGTETQYF
>TRBV14
CASSLMEVADHEQFF
>TRBV28
CASSPHSSGANVLTF
>TRBV5-1
CASSGGTGSGYTF
>TRBV7-7
CASSQADSYEQYF
>TRBV19
CASSMDRETYEQYF
>TRBV6-6
CASRTGLGAVEQYF
>TRBV9
CASSGGSGSIYEQFF
>TRBV30
CAWSYTDTQYF
>TRBV30
CAWSQGADRGYTF
>TRBV6-5
CASKPGLGGSYEQYF
>TRBV6-1
CASNTGGLYNEQFF
>TRBV6-5
CAIRSGPTNEKLFF
>TRBV28
CASSARAGFSNQPQHF
>TRBV30
CAWNNRVEEKLFF
>TRBV29-1
CSVETGSYNEQFF
>TRBV6-5
CASSYLGIFGGIQYF
>TRBV7-8
CASSPREGGELFF
>TRBV9
CDRRGRGGRNLRSTDTQYF
>TRBV4-2
CASSQDGSGGGYGYTF
>TRBV4-1
CASSQANSEAFF
>TRBV5-1
CASSLQGEETQYF
>TRBV25-1
CASRGTSGPADTQYF
>TRBV5-1
CASSELAGGTGELFF
>TRBV15
CATSRGGSGSSYNEQFF
>TRBV5-1
CASSLSQGGLNTEAFF
>TRBV5-1
CASSIQGGTRQETQYF
>TRBV28
CASRMDRGRETEAFF